This entry describes one TCR beta chain. The data stem from a study of control samples from healthy donors and cancer patients. The data were produced by immunoSEQ multiplex PCR, yet TCRdb's version contains in-frame clones alone and is incomplete. Found here are under 90,000 clones, over 80% of them singletons; the top ten hold 4.5% to 7.5%. Between the trimmed V and J ends, which lost 5 bases and 1 base, there was a span of 5 bases. In germline, CDR1 is KGHSH, CDR2 LQKENI. This CDR3 is 12 amino acids long. The sample was blood. The clonotype originates from a woman aged 55-75 years in good health. V and J are TRBV18 and TRBJ1-1; D is unresolved. CDR3 DNA sequence: TGTGCCAGCTCAGCCCAGAACACTGAAGCTTTCTTT. Its translation: CASSAQNTEAFF.